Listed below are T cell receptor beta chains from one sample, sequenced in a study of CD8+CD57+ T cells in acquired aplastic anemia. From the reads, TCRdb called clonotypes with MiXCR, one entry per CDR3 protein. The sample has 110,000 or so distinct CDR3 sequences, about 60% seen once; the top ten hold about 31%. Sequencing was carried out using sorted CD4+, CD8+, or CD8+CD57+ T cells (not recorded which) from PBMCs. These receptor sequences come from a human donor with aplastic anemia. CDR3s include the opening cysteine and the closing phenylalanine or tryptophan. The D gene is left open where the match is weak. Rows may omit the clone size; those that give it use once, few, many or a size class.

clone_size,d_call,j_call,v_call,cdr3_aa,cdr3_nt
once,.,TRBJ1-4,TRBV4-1,CASSQAGRTTNEKLFF,TGCGCCAGCAGCCAAGCTGGACGGACAACTAATGAAAAACTGTTTTTT
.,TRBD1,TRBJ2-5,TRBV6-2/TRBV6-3,CASSYSRGQGVAETQYF,TGTGCCAGCAGTTACTCGAGAGGACAGGGGGTTGCAGAGACCCAGTACTTC
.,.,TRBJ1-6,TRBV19,CASSIRGVGSPLHF,TGTGCCAGTAGTATACGGGGTGTTGGTTCACCCCTCCACTTT
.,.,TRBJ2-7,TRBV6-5,CASSYSRGTYEQYF,TGTGCCAGCAGTTACTCTCGGGGGACCTACGAGCAGTACTTC
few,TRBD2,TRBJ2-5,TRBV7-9,CASSSWTSGAQETQYF,TGTGCCAGCAGCTCCTGGACTAGCGGGGCCCAAGAGACCCAGTACTTC
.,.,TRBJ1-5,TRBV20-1,CSARSLDGPQHF,TGCAGTGCCCGGTCCCTTGACGGGCCCCAGCATTTT
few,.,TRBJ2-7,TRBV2,CASSVGGPYEQYF,TGTGCCAGCAGTGTGGGCGGACCCTACGAGCAGTACTTC
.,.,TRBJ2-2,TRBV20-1,CSATRDATGELFF,TGCAGTGCTACCCGGGACGCCACCGGGGAGCTGTTTTTT
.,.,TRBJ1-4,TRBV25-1,CASSEYEGRNEKLFF,TGTGCCAGCAGTGAATATGAGGGCCGTAATGAAAAACTGTTTTTT
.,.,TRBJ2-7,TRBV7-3,CASSVGGFSYEQYF,TGTGCCAGCAGTGTCGGCGGGTTCTCCTACGAGCAGTACTTC